Shown below are 22 T cell receptor beta chains from a single sample sequenced in a study of shared clonotypes between healthy human individuals. Only in-frame clones appear in the TCRdb table, and some are missing; sequencing was by immunoSEQ multiplex PCR. The repertoire consists of over a million clones, with roughly 80% occurring once and the leading ten covering approximately 1.5%. The sample was memory CD4+ T cells sorted from blood. The subset was: CD45RA-negative fraction. These receptors were taken from a man between 18 and 29 years old in good health.

The rearrangement links TRBV28 to TRBJ1-2; D might be TRBD1 (5 bases). This CDR3 contains 15 residues. Trimming pared 6 bases from V and 1 base from J, leaving 15 bases between. The V gene's germline CDR1 is MDHEN and CDR2 SYDVKM. CDR3 sequence (DNA): TGTGCCAGCAGGCCAGTGGGGGGGAATAACTATGGCTACACCTTC. Its translation is CASRPVGGNNYGYTF.

This clone has a single count. The rearrangement uses TRBV9 and TRBJ1-6, with 7 bases aligning to TRBD1. Germline-derived CDR1 and CDR2 are SGDLS and YYNGEE. The V segment lost 4 bases and the J segment 0 bases; nucleotides outside the gene matches: 7. The CDR3 covers 17 residues. CDR3 in DNA: TGTGCCAGCAGCCCAGGGACAGCGAGCTCCTATAATTCACCCCTCCACTTT. Amino acid sequence: CASSPGTASSYNSPLHF.

This chain links TRBV5-1 with TRBJ2-7; D perhaps matches TRBD1 (5 bases). Trimming shortened V by 1 base and J by 3 bases, and 14 bases separated the two germline ends. The CDR3 contains 15 residues. The germline V gene encodes CDR1 SGHRS and CDR2 YFSETQ. The CDR3 loop reads CASSLFTGSFYEQYF. As DNA, the CDR3 is TGCGCCAGCAGCTTGTTCACAGGTTCCTTCTACGAGCAGTACTTC.

The rearrangement uses TRBV5-1 and TRBJ2-2; 9 positions match TRBD1. J was trimmed by 7 bases and V by 4 bases; bases with no gene match: 8. The germline V gene has CDR1 SGHRS and CDR2 YFSETQ. This CDR3 contains 15 residues. The CDR3 DNA is TGCGCCAGCAGCAAGGACAGGGGAGGTGACGGGGAGCTGTTTTTT. This codes for CASSKDRGGDGELFF. The full variable domain, in which reference TRBV5-1 and TRBJ2-2 provide the parts outside the CDR3, is KAGVTQTPRYLIKTRGQQVTLSCSPISGHRSVSWYQQTPGQGLQFLFEYFSETQRNKGNFPGRFSGRQFSNSRSEMNVSTLELGDSALYLCASSKDRGGDGELFFGEGSRLTVL.

J is TRBJ1-2 and V is TRBV2, with D unclear. V was clipped by 5 bases and J by 13 bases, with 17 bases between them. The germline gives CDR1 SNHLY, CDR2 FYNNEI. The CDR3 runs 12 residues. The CDR3 loop reads CASSPFSGLLTF. CDR3 DNA sequence: TGTGCCAGCAGTCCTTTTTCGGGTTTGCTCACCTTC.

The V call is TRBV18, the J call TRBJ2-7; 8 nucleotides match TRBD1. CDR1 and CDR2 (germline): KGHSH, LQKENI. V gave up 2 bases and J gave up 7 bases; unmatched junction bases: 10. The CDR3 spans 15 residues. CDR3 loop: CASSPGSSRGLEQYF. CDR3 in DNA: TGTGCCAGCTCACCAGGGTCTTCCAGGGGGCTGGAGCAGTACTTC.

The rearrangement joins TRBV6-5 to TRBJ2-7; 12 positions match TRBD2. The CDR3 loop spans 15 amino acids. Germline CDR1 MNHEY, CDR2 SVGAGI. Trimming removed 8 bases from V and 0 bases from J; junction bases left unmatched: 5. CDR3: CASQLAGGSSYEQYF. CDR3 nucleotide sequence: TGTGCCAGCCAGCTAGCGGGGGGGAGCTCCTACGAGCAGTACTTC.

The V and J genes are TRBV5-4 and TRBJ2-5; a weak D match, TRBD1 (6 bases). V shed 1 base and J shed 4 bases, with 8 bases lying between them. Germline V lookup: CDR1 SGHNT, CDR2 YYREEE (reference sequence). This CDR3 has 13 amino acids. The CDR3 nucleotides read TGTGCCAGCAGCTTGTCCAGGGGAGAGACCCAGTACTTC. Protein sequence: CASSLSRGETQYF.

Here the CDR3 DNA reads TGTGCCAGCAGTTTAGTGGGGCCCCTTTCCTTAGCCAAAAACATTCAGTACTTC. Amino acid sequence: CASSLVGPLSLAKNIQYF. This chain uses TRBV27 with TRBJ2-4; maybe TRBD1 (5 bases). This CDR3 is built from 18 residues. The germline V and J ends were trimmed by 2 bases and 0 bases, with 17 bases remaining between them. The germline gives CDR1 MNHEY, CDR2 SMNVEV (reference sequence).

This rearrangement joins TRBV6-1 to TRBJ1-3, with D hard to call. Trimming took off 2 bases at V and 4 bases at J, with 15 bases between the two ends. The CDR3 is 16 residues long. Germline V lookup: CDR1 MNHNS, CDR2 SASEGT. The CDR3 sequence: CASSEFIWTSGNTIYF. In DNA form, the CDR3 reads TGTGCCAGCAGTGAATTTATCTGGACGTCCGGAAACACCATATATTTT.

This clone turned up a few times. The CDR3 DNA follows: TGTGCCATCAGGACAGGGGACACTGAAGCTTTCTTT. Amino acids: CAIRTGDTEAFF. The rearrangement joins TRBV10-3 to TRBJ1-1; TRBD1 aligns across 8 bases. CDR3 length: 12 residues. Per the germline V gene, CDR1 is ENHRY and CDR2 is SYGVKD. V trimming: 6 bases; J trimming: 3 bases; junction bases outside the gene matches: 0.

The CDR3 nucleotides read TGTGCCAGTAGCACCGAAACTAACTATGGCTACACCTTC. The encoded protein is CASSTETNYGYTF. The chain has TRBV19 and TRBJ1-2; unclear D gene. V lost 6 bases, J lost 0 bases, and 8 bases lay in between. The germline V gene encodes CDR1 LNHDA and CDR2 SQIVND (reference sequence). The CDR3 totals 13 residues.

The chain has TRBV23-1 and TRBJ2-6; unclear D gene. TRBV23-1 is annotated as an ORF whose role is uncertain. V gave up 8 bases and J gave up 1 base, with 18 bases separating them. The CDR3 is made up of 17 amino acids. The CDR3 reads CASLRKEQPSGANVLTF. Written as DNA, the CDR3 is TGCGCCAGCCTCAGGAAAGAGCAACCTTCTGGGGCCAACGTCCTGACTTTC.

The genes are TRBV6-5 and TRBJ2-5; D gene unclear. Looked up from germline, CDR1 is MNHEY and CDR2 is SVGAGI. With 2 bases removed from V and 2 bases from J, the gap between germline ends came to 9 bases. This CDR3 comprises 14 residues. The CDR3 here is CASSYDSNQETQYF. CDR3 DNA sequence: TGTGCCAGCAGTTACGATAGCAATCAAGAGACCCAGTACTTC.

This chain uses TRBV2 with TRBJ1-2; D gene uncertain. Germline V gene sequence: CDR1 SNHLY, CDR2 FYNNEI. V dropped 4 bases and J dropped 6 bases, with 9 bases sitting between them. The CDR3 is made up of 12 amino acids. The DNA of the CDR3 is TGTGCCAGCAGTGCACAGACGAATGGCTACACCTTC. Its protein product is CASSAQTNGYTF.

This clone has just a few counts. This chain uses TRBV5-1 with TRBJ2-1; 7 bases match TRBD2. Trimming at V came to 4 bases and at J to 5 bases, leaving 12 bases not matched to a gene. This CDR3 is built from 16 residues. Germline CDR1 and CDR2: SGHRS and YFSETQ. This CDR3 reads CASSPMGQRGHNEQFF. CDR3 DNA: TGCGCCAGCAGCCCGATGGGGCAGCGGGGTCACAATGAGCAGTTCTTC.

The J gene is TRBJ1-1, the V gene TRBV6-5, with 7 positions matching TRBD1. Germline assignment: CDR1 MNHEY and CDR2 SVGAGI. The CDR3 is made up of 14 amino acids. Unmatched junction bases numbered 9, after V lost 6 bases and J lost 5 bases. CDR3: CASRANRGWTEAFF. In DNA, the CDR3 is TGTGCCAGCAGGGCGAACAGGGGTTGGACTGAAGCTTTCTTT.

This chain joins TRBV7-2 and TRBJ2-5; D gene unclear. The CDR3 contains 12 residues. V was cut by 1 base and J by 8 bases, with 8 bases left in between. Germline V gives CDR1 SGHTA, CDR2 FQGNSA. The CDR3 sequence is CASSLEVGTQYF. CDR3 coding DNA: TGTGCCAGCAGCTTAGAGGTTGGAACCCAGTACTTC.

A single count supports this clone. V gene TRBV7-3 combines with J gene TRBJ2-1; 9 positions agree with TRBD1. The ends lost 5 bases at V and 5 bases at J; junction bases unmatched: 7. The CDR3 covers 15 residues. Germline V gives CDR1 SGHTA, CDR2 FQGTGA. The CDR3 is CASSLDRGSHNEQFF. The CDR3 coding sequence is TGTGCCAGCAGCCTTGACAGGGGGTCCCACAATGAGCAGTTCTTC.

The chain couples TRBV2 to TRBJ2-7, with TRBD1 identical over 12 bases. Germline-derived CDR1 and CDR2 are SNHLY and FYNNEI. The length of the CDR3 is 14 residues. V was pared by 7 bases and J by 2 bases, with 3 bases of the junction left unmatched. The CDR3 bases are TGTGCCAGCACCGGGACAGGGGGCCCCTACGAGCAGTACTTC. Amino acids: CASTGTGGPYEQYF.

The chain links TRBV5-1 to TRBJ2-1; D may be TRBD1 or TRBD2 (5 bases each). This CDR3 has 14 residues. Trimming took 4 bases from V and 4 from J, leaving 12 bases between them. Germline values: CDR1 SGHRS, CDR2 YFSETQ. CDR3 nucleotides: TGCGCCAGCAGCCCGGGACCCTGGTACAATGAGCAGTTCTTC. Translated, it gives CASSPGPWYNEQFF.

This clone was seen once. The V gene is TRBV5-8, the J gene TRBJ1-2; D is unclear. V was clipped by 0 bases and J by 7 bases, with 10 bases between them. The length of the CDR3 is 13 residues. Germline V gene sequence: CDR1 SGHTS, CDR2 YDEGEE. As DNA, the CDR3 is TGTGCCAGCAGCTTGGCCAAGGAGGGTGGCTACACCTTC. It is translated as CASSLAKEGGYTF.